These T cell receptor beta chains were read from a single sample in a study of human T cells and chemical hapten exposure. TCRdb reprocessed the RACE reads via MiXCR and lists one record per CDR3 protein. The repertoire holds a few hundred thousand distinct CDR3 sequences, about 6% seen once, with about 5% in the top ten. The specimen was whole blood, collected in connection with sensitization to the hapten diphenylcyclopropenone (DPC). These receptors all come from a woman aged 18-29 years with alopecia areata. Some clones in this sample may be carry-over from other donors' samples. Each CDR3 is given with its conserved first and last residue. D genes are given only for firm matches. Some rows have no size entry. The others give once, few or many, or a class for an expanded clone.

len | j_gene | d_gene | abundance | v_gene | CDR3aa | CDR3nt
14 | TRBJ2-1 | - | few | TRBV27 | CASSLFTEGGEQFF | TGTGCCAGCAGTTTATTCACCGAAGGGGGTGAGCAGTTCTTC
14 | TRBJ1-1 | TRBD1 | few | TRBV12-3/TRBV12-4 | CASSPQQGATEAFF | TGTGCCAGCAGTCCGCAACAGGGGGCCACTGAAGCTTTCTTT
13 | TRBJ1-4 | - | few | TRBV5-4 | CASSPDVGEKLFF | TGTGCCAGCAGCCCCGACGTTGGCGAAAAACTGTTTTTT
15 | TRBJ1-5 | TRBD1 | - | TRBV6-5 | CASSLDRDGDQPQHF | TGTGCCAGCAGTCTCGACAGGGACGGAGATCAGCCCCAGCATTTT
13 | TRBJ2-7 | - | many | TRBV7-2 | CASSSNAPYEQYF | TGTGCCAGCAGCTCCAATGCCCCCTACGAGCAGTACTTC
15 | TRBJ2-3 | - | many | TRBV24-1 | CATSFGGAGTDTQYF | TGTGCCACCAGTTTCGGGGGCGCGGGCACAGATACGCAGTATTTT
15 | TRBJ2-1 | TRBD1 | - | TRBV15 | CATSSRQGVYNEQFF | TGTGCCACCAGCAGCCGACAGGGGGTATACAATGAGCAGTTCTTC
16 | TRBJ2-2 | TRBD1 | many | TRBV6-1 | CASSAKQGASTGELFF | TGTGCCAGCAGTGCCAAACAGGGGGCGAGCACCGGGGAGCTGTTTTTT
14 | TRBJ2-5 | TRBD2 | once | TRBV11-2 | CASSRLASQETQYF | TGTGCCAGCAGCCGACTAGCCAGCCAAGAGACCCAGTACTTC
16 | TRBJ2-2 | TRBD2 | many | TRBV5-1 | CASRFSGGTNTGELFF | TGCGCCAGCAGATTTAGCGGGGGGACGAACACCGGGGAGCTGTTTTTT
17 | TRBJ1-5 | TRBD1 | few | TRBV27 | CASSLTGAPYSNQPQHF | TGTGCCAGCAGTTTGACAGGGGCGCCTTATAGCAATCAGCCCCAGCATTTT
18 | TRBJ2-3 | - | many | TRBV5-5 | CASSLQGRLGLGTDTQYF | TGTGCCAGCAGCTTGCAAGGAAGATTGGGCCTTGGGACAGATACGCAGTATTTT
17 | TRBJ1-1 | - | many | TRBV6-2/TRBV6-3 | CASSYGPPGDWDTEAFF | TGTGCCAGCAGTTACGGGCCCCCTGGGGACTGGGACACTGAAGCTTTCTTT
12 | TRBJ1-2 | - | many | TRBV28 | CASSLQGHGYTF | TGTGCCAGCAGTTTGCAGGGCCATGGCTACACCTTC
13 | TRBJ1-3 | - | many | TRBV7-9 | CASRGATGNTIYF | TGTGCCAGCCGGGGGGCAACTGGAAACACCATATATTTT
15 | TRBJ2-5 | TRBD2 | - | TRBV29-1 | CSVQPGTSGGETQYF | TGCAGCGTCCAGCCCGGGACTAGCGGGGGGGAGACCCAGTACTTC
13 | TRBJ2-2 | - | - | TRBV7-2 | CASSIPIAGELFF | TGTGCCAGCAGCATCCCCATCGCCGGGGAGCTGTTTTTT
16 | TRBJ2-5 | - | - | TRBV7-2 | CASSLFRLAPQETQYF | TGTGCCAGCAGCTTATTTAGGCTAGCGCCACAAGAGACCCAGTACTTC
15 | TRBJ2-7 | TRBD1 | many | TRBV27 | CASSDQQGAKDEQYF | TGTGCCAGCAGTGACCAACAGGGGGCTAAGGACGAGCAGTACTTC
15 | TRBJ2-3 | - | many | TRBV6-2/TRBV6-3 | CASSYGTGARDTQYF | TGTGCCAGCAGTTACGGAACCGGGGCGCGAGATACGCAGTATTTT
12 | TRBJ1-2 | - | - | TRBV12-3/TRBV12-4 | CASSSRSIGYTF | TGTGCCAGCAGTTCCCGGTCTATTGGCTACACCTTC
15 | TRBJ2-1 | TRBD2 | - | TRBV19 | CASSSGTSGGNGKFF | TGTGCCAGTAGTTCTGGGACTAGCGGGGGGAATGGCAAGTTCTTC
14 | TRBJ2-3 | TRBD2 | many | TRBV27 | CASRDSGGPDTQYF | TGTGCCAGCAGAGATAGCGGGGGACCAGATACGCAGTATTTT
15 | TRBJ2-3 | - | - | TRBV7-3 | CASSSPRGSTNTQYF | TGTGCCAGCAGCTCCCCCAGGGGCTCCACGAATACGCAGTATTTT
16 | TRBJ1-4 | - | many | TRBV4-2 | CASSQDWRGSDEKLFF | TGTGCCAGCAGCCAAGATTGGAGGGGAAGTGATGAAAAACTGTTTTTT
15 | TRBJ1-5 | - | few | TRBV2 | CASSGPGQLNQPQHF | TGTGCCAGCAGTGGCCCGGGGCAGCTCAATCAGCCCCAGCATTTT
15 | TRBJ1-1 | - | - | TRBV18 | CASSPRQGTNTEAFF | TGTGCCAGCTCACCACGCCAGGGTACGAACACTGAAGCTTTCTTT
17 | TRBJ1-6 | TRBD1 | few | TRBV2 | CASSVEGTGVTNSPLHF | TGTGCCAGCAGTGTAGAAGGGACAGGGGTCACCAATTCACCCCTCCACTTT
16 | TRBJ2-2 | - | - | TRBV5-5 | CASSLSQGPNTGELFF | TGTGCCAGCAGCTTGTCTCAGGGACCGAACACCGGGGAGCTGTTTTTT
16 | TRBJ2-3 | - | many | TRBV5-6 | CASSAAGTLSTDTQYF | TGTGCCAGCAGCGCGGCCGGGACTCTATCCACAGATACGCAGTATTTT
11 | TRBJ1-1 | - | many | TRBV28 | CASSINTEAFF | TGTGCCAGCAGTATTAACACTGAAGCTTTCTTT
12 | TRBJ2-6 | - | few | TRBV10-3 | CAINSGANVLTF | TGTGCCATCAACTCTGGGGCCAACGTCCTGACTTTC
14 | TRBJ1-2 | TRBD1 | few | TRBV27 | CASSLSGGQRRHTF | TGTGCCAGCAGTTTATCAGGGGGACAGCGTCGTCACACCTTC
16 | TRBJ2-1 | - | - | TRBV7-9 | CASSYGPQNSYNEQFF | TGTGCCAGCAGCTACGGGCCCCAGAACTCCTACAATGAGCAGTTCTTC
15 | TRBJ1-2 | - | many | TRBV28 | CASSSIRGSSYGYTF | TGTGCCAGCAGTTCCATTAGGGGGAGCAGCTATGGCTACACCTTC